What follows are 10 T cell receptor beta chains derived from one specimen sequenced in a study of blood T cells in healthy people across ages. Using a J-beta primer mix together with a sample-barcoded 5' primer, a second PCR was run for roughly 6 to 12 cycles. TCRdb recomputed calls from the 5' RACE reads with MiXCR, one row per CDR3 protein. Counted here are fewer than 900,000 distinct CDR3 sequences, more than 40% occurring once; the ten biggest clones make up more than 20%. The sample comprised blood. The source is a woman aged 60-75 years in good health.

Points on this clonotype: A read error may be the cause here, since a much bigger clone is one base away. The rearrangement links TRBV7-2 to TRBJ1-1, with D maybe TRBD1 (6 bases). This CDR3 region has 13 residues. Germline CDR1 is SGHTA and CDR2 is FQGNSA. V was pared by 6 bases and J by 7 bases, with 15 bases between. The CDR3 nucleotides read TGTGCCAGCAGTCGACGACAGGAAAATGAAGCTTTCTTT. Amino acid sequence: CASSRRQENEAFF.

This clonotype was detected only a few times. J is TRBJ1-4 and V is TRBV10-3; 7 bases align to TRBD1. Losses at the gene ends were 8 bases for V and 7 bases for J; bases not matched to a gene: 7. Per the germline V gene, CDR1 is ENHRY and CDR2 is SYGVKD. The length of the CDR3 is 13 residues. As DNA, the CDR3 is TGTGCCATCCGGCAGGAGGGGGCTGAAAAACTGTTTTTT. Translated: CAIRQEGAEKLFF.

This clonotype was counted a few times. The chain has TRBV6-1 and TRBJ2-3; 14 positions agree with TRBD2. Per the germline V gene, CDR1 is MNHNS and CDR2 is SASEGT. Trimming cost V 3 bases and J 6 bases; bases outside gene matches: 5. The CDR3 has 16 amino acids. This CDR3 reads CASSETSGGASDTQYF. In DNA form, the CDR3 reads TGTGCCAGCAGTGAGACTAGCGGGGGGGCCTCTGATACGCAGTATTTT.

The chain carries TRBV28 and TRBJ2-1; 15 bases match TRBD2. Germline V gives CDR1 MDHEN, CDR2 SYDVKM. This CDR3 comprises 17 residues. J lost 6 bases, V lost 3 bases, and 6 bases had no gene match. CDR3 region: CASSFGGLAGGGNEQFF. Written as DNA, the CDR3 is TGTGCCAGCAGTTTCGGTGGACTAGCGGGAGGGGGCAATGAGCAGTTCTTC.

This clonotype was observed a few times. The V call is TRBV28, the J call TRBJ2-3; D remains unclear. The V end lost 5 bases, the J end lost 2 bases, and 11 bases lay between the germline ends. CDR3 length: 14 amino acids. CDR1 is MDHEN and CDR2 is SYDVKM in the germline V gene. CDR3 in DNA: TGTGCCAGCAGTCTTCGGCCCTTCACAGATACGCAGTATTTT. This translates into CASSLRPFTDTQYF.

This clonotype occurred a few times. This chain uses TRBV6-2 or TRBV6-3 with TRBJ2-1, with D possibly matching TRBD1 (5 bases). CDR3 length: 13 residues. The germline V gene has CDR1 MNHEY and CDR2 SVGEGT. With 6 bases removed from V and 3 bases from J, the gap between germline ends came to 9 bases. The CDR3 region has the DNA TGTGCCAGCAGGACGACAGACTACAATGAGCAGTTCTTC. Translation: CASRTTDYNEQFF.

The chain carries TRBV20-1 and TRBJ2-1; TRBD2 matches 10 bases. The CDR3 spans 16 residues. The J segment lost 8 bases and the V segment lost 6 bases, leaving 16 bases of the junction unmatched. Germline V gives CDR1 DFQATT, CDR2 SNEGSKA (reference sequence). The CDR3 DNA sequence: TGCAGTGCAACGGACCCTAGCGGGAGTGGTATATATGAGCAGTTCTTC. Translating it yields CSATDPSGSGIYEQFF.

The rearrangement links TRBV2 to TRBJ1-5, with no clear D. There are 15 residues in the CDR3. V shed 9 bases and J shed 3 bases, with 18 bases lying between them. Germline CDR1 and CDR2: SNHLY and FYNNEI. Here the CDR3 DNA reads TGTGCCAGTCATGAGACGGGAGGTGACAATCAGCCCCAGCATTTT. It yields the protein CASHETGGDNQPQHF.

The genes are TRBV20-1 and TRBJ1-5, with D perhaps matching TRBD1 (6 bases). This CDR3 contains 14 residues. Per the germline V gene, CDR1 is DFQATT and CDR2 is SNEGSKA (reference sequence). Trimming cost V 5 bases and J 1 base, with 12 bases left between them. CDR3 coding DNA: TGCAGTGCTCCCAGCGGGGGCAGCAATCAGCCCCAGCATTTT. This translates into CSAPSGGSNQPQHF.

This sequence joins TRBV10-3 and TRBJ2-1; either TRBD1 or TRBD2 may fit D (5 bases each). There are 11 residues in the CDR3. Germline CDR1 reads ENHRY; CDR2 reads SYGVKD. V lost 0 bases and J 14 bases, leaving 8 bases between the germline ends. CDR3 protein: CAISESGDEFF. For the CDR3, the DNA is TGTGCCATCAGTGAGTCTGGGGACGAGTTCTTC.